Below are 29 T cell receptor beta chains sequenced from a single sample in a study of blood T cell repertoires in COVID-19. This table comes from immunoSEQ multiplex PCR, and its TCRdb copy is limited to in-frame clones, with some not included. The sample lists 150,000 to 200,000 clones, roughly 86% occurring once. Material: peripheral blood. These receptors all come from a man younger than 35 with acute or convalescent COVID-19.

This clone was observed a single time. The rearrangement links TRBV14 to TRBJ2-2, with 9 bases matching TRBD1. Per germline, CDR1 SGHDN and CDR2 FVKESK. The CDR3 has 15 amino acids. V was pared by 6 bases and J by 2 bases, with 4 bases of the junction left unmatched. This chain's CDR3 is CASRLGQGNTGELFF. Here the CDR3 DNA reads TGTGCCAGCAGGTTGGGACAGGGTAACACCGGGGAGCTGTTTTTT.

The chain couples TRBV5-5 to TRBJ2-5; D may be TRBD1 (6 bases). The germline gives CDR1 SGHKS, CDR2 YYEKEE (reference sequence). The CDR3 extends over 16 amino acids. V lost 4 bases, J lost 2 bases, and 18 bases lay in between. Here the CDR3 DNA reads TGTGCCAGCAGCATAGGACAGCCCACTTTTCAAGAGACCCAGTACTTC. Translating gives CASSIGQPTFQETQYF.

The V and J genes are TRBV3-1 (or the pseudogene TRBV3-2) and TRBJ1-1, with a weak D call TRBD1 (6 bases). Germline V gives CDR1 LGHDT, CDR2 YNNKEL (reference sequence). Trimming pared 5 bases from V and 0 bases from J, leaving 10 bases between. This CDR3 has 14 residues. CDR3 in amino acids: CASSVQGLNTEAFF. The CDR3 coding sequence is TGTGCCAGCAGCGTACAGGGATTGAACACTGAAGCTTTCTTT.

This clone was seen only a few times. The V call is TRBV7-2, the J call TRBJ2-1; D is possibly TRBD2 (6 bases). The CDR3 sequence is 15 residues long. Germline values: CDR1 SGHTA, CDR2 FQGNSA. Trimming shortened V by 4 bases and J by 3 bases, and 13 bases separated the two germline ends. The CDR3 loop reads CASSWGTGDYNEQFF. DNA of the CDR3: TGTGCCAGCAGCTGGGGGACTGGTGACTACAATGAGCAGTTCTTC.

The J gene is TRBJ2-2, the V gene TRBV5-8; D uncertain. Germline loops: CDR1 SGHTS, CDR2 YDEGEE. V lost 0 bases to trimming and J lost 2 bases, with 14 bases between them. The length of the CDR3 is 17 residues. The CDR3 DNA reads TGTGCCAGCAGCTTGGCCTTATACAGCCCCAACACCGGGGAGCTGTTTTTT. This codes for CASSLALYSPNTGELFF.

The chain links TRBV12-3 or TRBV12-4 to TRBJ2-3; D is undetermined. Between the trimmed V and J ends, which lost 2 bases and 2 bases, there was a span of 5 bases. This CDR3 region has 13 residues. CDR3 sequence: CASSLLFTDTQYF. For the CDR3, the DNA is TGTGCCAGCAGTTTACTCTTCACAGATACGCAGTATTTT.

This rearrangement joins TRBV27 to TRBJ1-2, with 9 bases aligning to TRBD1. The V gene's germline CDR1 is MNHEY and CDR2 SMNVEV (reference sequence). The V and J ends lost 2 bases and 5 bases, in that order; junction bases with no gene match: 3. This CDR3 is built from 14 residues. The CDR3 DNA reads TGTGCCAGCAGTTTAGGACAGGGGAGGTATGGCTACACCTTC. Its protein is CASSLGQGRYGYTF.

CDR3 DNA: TGTGCCAGCAGTGGCGGTGGCCTCCTTAGCTACACCTTC. Protein: CASSGGGLLSYTF. The V and J genes are TRBV28 and TRBJ1-2; D gene uncertain. V shed 5 bases and J shed 9 bases, with 16 bases lying between them. The CDR3 totals 13 residues. The V gene's germline CDR1 is MDHEN and CDR2 SYDVKM.

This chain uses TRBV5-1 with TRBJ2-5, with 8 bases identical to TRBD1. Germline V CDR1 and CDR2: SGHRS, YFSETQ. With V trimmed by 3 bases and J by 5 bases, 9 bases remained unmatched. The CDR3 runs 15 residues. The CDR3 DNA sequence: TGCGCCAGCAGCTCCCGGGACAGGTTTCGGGAGACCCAGTACTTC. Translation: CASSSRDRFRETQYF.

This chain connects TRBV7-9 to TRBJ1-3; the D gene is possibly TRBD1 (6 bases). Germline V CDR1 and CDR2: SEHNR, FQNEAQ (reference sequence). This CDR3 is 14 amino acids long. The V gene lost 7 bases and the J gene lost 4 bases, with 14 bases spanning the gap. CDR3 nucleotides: TGTGCCAGCACCAGCCAGAGGGGGGGAAACACCATATATTTT. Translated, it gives CASTSQRGGNTIYF.

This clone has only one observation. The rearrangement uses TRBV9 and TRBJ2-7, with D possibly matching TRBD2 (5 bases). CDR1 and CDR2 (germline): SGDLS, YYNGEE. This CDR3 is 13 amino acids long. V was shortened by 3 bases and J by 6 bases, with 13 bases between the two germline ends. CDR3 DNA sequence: TGTGCCAGCAGCGAGGTACCGGGGAGCGAGCAGTACGTC. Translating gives CASSEVPGSEQYV.

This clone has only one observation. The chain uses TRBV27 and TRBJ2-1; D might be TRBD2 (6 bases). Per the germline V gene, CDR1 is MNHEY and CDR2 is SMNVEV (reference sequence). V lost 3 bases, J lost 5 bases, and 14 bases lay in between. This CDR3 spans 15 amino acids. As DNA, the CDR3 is TGTGCCAGCAGTTTTGGACTACCTCTTCACAATGAGCAGTTCTTC. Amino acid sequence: CASSFGLPLHNEQFF.

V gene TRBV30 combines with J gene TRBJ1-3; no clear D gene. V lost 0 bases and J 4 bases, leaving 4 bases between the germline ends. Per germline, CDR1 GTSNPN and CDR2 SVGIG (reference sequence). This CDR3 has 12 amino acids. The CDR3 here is CAWSVLGNTIYF. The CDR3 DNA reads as TGTGCCTGGAGTGTACTGGGAAACACCATATATTTT.

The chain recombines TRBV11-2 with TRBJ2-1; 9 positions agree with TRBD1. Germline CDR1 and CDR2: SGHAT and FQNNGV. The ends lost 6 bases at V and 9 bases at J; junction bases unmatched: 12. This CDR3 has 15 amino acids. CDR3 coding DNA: TGTGCCAGCAGTCCCTGGACAGGGGAGACTGGTGAGCAGTTCTTC. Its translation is CASSPWTGETGEQFF.

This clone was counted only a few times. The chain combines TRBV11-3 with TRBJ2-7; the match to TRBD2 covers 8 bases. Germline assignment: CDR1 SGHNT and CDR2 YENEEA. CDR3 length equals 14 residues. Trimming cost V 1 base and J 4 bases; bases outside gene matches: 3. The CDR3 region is CASSLVGREYEQYV. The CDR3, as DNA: TGTGCCAGCAGCTTAGTCGGGAGGGAATACGAGCAGTACGTC.

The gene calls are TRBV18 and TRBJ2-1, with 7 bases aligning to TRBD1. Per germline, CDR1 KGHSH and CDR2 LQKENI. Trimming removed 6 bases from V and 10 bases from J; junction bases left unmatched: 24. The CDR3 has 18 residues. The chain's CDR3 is CASSLDRNSYTPWWEQFF. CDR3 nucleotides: TGTGCCAGCTCCCTGGACAGGAATAGCTATACACCCTGGTGGGAGCAGTTCTTC.

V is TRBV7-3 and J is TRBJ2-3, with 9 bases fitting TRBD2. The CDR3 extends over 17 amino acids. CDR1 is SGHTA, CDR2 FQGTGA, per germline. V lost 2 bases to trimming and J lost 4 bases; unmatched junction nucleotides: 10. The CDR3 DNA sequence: TGTGCCAGCAGCTTATCTATCGGCGGGGGGGCGGCAGATACGCAGTATTTT. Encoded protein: CASSLSIGGGAADTQYF. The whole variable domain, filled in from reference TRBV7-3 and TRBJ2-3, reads GAGVSQTPSNKVTEKGKYVELRCDPISGHTALYWYRQSLGQGPEFLIYFQGTGAADDSGLPNDRFFAVRPEGSVSTLKIQRTERGDSAVYLCASSLSIGGGAADTQYFGPGTRLTVL.

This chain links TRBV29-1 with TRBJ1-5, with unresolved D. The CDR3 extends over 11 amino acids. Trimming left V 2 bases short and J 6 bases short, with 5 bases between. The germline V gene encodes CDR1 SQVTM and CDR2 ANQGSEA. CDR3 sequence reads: CSVELGQPQHF. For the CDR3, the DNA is TGCAGCGTTGAACTCGGTCAGCCCCAGCATTTT.

In nucleotides, the CDR3 is TGTGCCAGCAGACAGACAGGGGCGGCAGATACGCAGTATTTT. Its translation is CASRQTGAADTQYF. This sequence joins TRBV11-2 and TRBJ2-3; 8 bases match TRBD1. From germline, CDR1 is SGHAT and CDR2 FQNNGV. CDR3 length equals 14 residues. The J segment lost 4 bases and the V segment lost 6 bases, leaving 6 bases of the junction unmatched. Using reference TRBV11-2 and TRBJ2-3 for the parts outside the CDR3, the full variable domain is EAGVAQSPRYKIIEKRQSVAFWCNPISGHATLYWYQQILGQGPKLLIQFQNNGVVDDSQLPKDRFSAERLKGVDSTLKIQPAKLEDSAVYLCASRQTGAADTQYFGPGTRLTVL.

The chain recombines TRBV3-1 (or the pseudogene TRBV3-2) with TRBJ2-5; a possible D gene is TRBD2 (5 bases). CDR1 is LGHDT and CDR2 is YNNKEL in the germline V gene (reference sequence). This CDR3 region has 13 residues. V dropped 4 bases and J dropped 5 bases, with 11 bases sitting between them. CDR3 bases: TGTGCCAGCAGCCTAACTAGAGGGGAGACCCAGTACTTC. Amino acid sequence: CASSLTRGETQYF.

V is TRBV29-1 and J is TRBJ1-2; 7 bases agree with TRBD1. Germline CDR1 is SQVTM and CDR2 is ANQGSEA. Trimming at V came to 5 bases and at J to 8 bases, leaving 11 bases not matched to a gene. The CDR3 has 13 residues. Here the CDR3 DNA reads TGCAGCGTTCATGACAGTTTACAGGGGGGCTACACCTTC. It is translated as CSVHDSLQGGYTF. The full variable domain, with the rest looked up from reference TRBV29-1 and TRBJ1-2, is SAVISQKPSRDICQRGTSLTIQCQVDSQVTMMFWYRQQPGQSLTLIATANQGSEATYESGFVIDKFPISRPNLTFSTLTVSNMSPEDSSIYLCSVHDSLQGGYTFGSGTRLTVV.

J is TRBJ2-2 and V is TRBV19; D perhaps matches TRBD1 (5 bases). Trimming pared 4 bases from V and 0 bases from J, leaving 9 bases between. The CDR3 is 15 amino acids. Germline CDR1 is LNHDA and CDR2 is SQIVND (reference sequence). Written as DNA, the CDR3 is TGTGCCAGTAGTAGGGGCAGATCGAACACCGGGGAGCTGTTTTTT. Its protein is CASSRGRSNTGELFF.

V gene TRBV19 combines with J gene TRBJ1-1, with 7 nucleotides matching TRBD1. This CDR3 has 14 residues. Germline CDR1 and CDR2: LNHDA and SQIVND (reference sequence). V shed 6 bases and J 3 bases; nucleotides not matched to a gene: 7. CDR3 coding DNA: TGTGCCAGTAGACAGGGGTCGTGGGACACTGAAGCTTTCTTT. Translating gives CASRQGSWDTEAFF.

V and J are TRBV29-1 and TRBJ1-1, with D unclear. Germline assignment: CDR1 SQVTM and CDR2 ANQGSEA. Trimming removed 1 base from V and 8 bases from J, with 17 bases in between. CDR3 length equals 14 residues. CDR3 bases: TGCAGCGTTGAAGCCGCGAACCTGTTATTGGAAGCTTTCTTT. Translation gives CSVEAANLLLEAFF.

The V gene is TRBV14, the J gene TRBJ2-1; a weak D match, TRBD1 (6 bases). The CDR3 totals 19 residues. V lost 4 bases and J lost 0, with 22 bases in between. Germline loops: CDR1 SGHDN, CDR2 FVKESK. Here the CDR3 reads CASSLGDFDRPPSYNEQFF. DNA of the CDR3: TGTGCCAGCAGCCTCGGAGACTTCGACAGGCCTCCCTCCTACAATGAGCAGTTCTTC.

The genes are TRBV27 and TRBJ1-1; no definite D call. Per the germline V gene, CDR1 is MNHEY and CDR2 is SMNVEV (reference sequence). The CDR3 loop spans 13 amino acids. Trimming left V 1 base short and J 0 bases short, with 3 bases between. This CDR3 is CASSLLVNTEAFF. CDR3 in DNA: TGTGCCAGCAGTTTATTAGTGAACACTGAAGCTTTCTTT.

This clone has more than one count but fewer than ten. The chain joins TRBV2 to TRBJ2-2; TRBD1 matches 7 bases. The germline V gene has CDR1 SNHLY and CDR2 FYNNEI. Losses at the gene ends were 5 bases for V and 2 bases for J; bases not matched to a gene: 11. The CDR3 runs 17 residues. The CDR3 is CASSKYRTGANTGELFF. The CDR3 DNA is TGTGCCAGCAGTAAATACCGGACAGGAGCAAACACCGGGGAGCTGTTTTTT.

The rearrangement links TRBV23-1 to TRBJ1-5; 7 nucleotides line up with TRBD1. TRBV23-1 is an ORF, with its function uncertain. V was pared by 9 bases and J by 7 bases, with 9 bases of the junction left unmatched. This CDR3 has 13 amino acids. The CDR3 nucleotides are TGCGCCAGGCCAACAGGGGAACGCCAGCCCCAGCATTTT. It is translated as CARPTGERQPQHF.

Written as DNA, the CDR3 is TGCAGTGCTAGTGAAGACTACCCCTATGGCTACACCTTC. Protein: CSASEDYPYGYTF. The V gene is TRBV20-1, the J gene TRBJ1-2; no reliable D call. The germline V gene has CDR1 DFQATT and CDR2 SNEGSKA (reference sequence). CDR3 size: 13 residues. Trimming stripped 3 bases from V and 4 bases from J, with 12 bases between.